This T cell receptor beta chain derives from a study of blood T cell repertoires in COVID-19. Original handling: Amplified reference gene primers provided the basis for estimating nucleated cell counts. The assay was immunoSEQ multiplex PCR, and TCRdb's table has in-frame clones only and misses some. V and J calls and clone size are those listed in that table; D and trimming were worked out from the DNA. The repertoire holds 200,000 to 250,000 clones, about nine tenths seen once, with around 6.9% in the top ten. The junction had 2 bases not matched to a gene; V was cut back by 6 bases and J by 7 bases. The CDR3 extends over 12 amino acids. Germline-derived CDR1 and CDR2 are MNHEY and SMNVEV (reference sequence).

Sample: peripheral blood. V is TRBV27 and J is TRBJ2-5; the match to TRBD2 covers 10 bases. The clonotype originates from a man aged 60 to 69 who had recovered from COVID-19. The CDR3 region is CASRRTSGTQYF. Written as DNA, the CDR3 is TGTGCCAGCAGACGGACTAGCGGGACCCAGTACTTC.